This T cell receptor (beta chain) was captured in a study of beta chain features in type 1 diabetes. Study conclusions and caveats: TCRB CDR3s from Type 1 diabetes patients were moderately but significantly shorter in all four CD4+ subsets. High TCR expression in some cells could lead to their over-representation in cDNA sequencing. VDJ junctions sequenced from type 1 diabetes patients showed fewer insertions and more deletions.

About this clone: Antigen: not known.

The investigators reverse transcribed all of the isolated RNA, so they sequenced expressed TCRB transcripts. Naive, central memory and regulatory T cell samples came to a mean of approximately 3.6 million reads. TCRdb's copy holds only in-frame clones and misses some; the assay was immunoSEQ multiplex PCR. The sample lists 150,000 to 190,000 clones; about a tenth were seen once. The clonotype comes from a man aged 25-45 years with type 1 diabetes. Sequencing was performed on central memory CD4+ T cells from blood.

CDR3: CATSRAGEQYF. In DNA form, the CDR3 reads TGTGCCACTTCAAGGGCGGGCGAGCAGTACTTC. This chain links TRBV6-6 with TRBJ2-7, with D perhaps matching TRBD2 (5 bases). V shed 10 bases and J shed 6 bases, with 13 bases lying between them. CDR1 MNHNY and CDR2 SVGAGI come from the germline V gene (reference sequence). This CDR3 spans 11 amino acids.